These T cell receptor beta chains were read from a single sample in a study of T cells in localized non-small cell lung cancer. Data came from immunoSEQ multiplex PCR; TCRdb stores just in-frame clones and leaves some out. Altogether around 43,000 clones are present, around 90% being singletons, with the ten largest covering 3.5%. Sequenced here: peripheral blood, sampled before any cancer treatment. These receptors came from a man aged 18 to 49 with stage I lung adenocarcinoma. The CDR3 runs from the conserved cysteine through the conserved F or W. The D gene is left open where the match is weak. The listing skips clone size in some rows; elsewhere it reads once, few, many or a size class.

abundance: -; v_gene: TRBV28; d_gene: -; j_gene: TRBJ2-1; CDR3nt: TGTGCCAGCAGTTTAGGGACTCCCGATAACAATGAGCAGTTCTTC; CDR3aa: CASSLGTPDNNEQFF
abundance: -; v_gene: TRBV25-1; d_gene: -; j_gene: TRBJ1-6; CDR3nt: TGTGCCAGCAGTGAAGTGGGGCTCTCCTATAATTCACCCCTCCACTTT; CDR3aa: CASSEVGLSYNSPLHF
abundance: -; v_gene: TRBV5-5; d_gene: -; j_gene: TRBJ1-1; CDR3nt: TGTGCCAGCAGCCTACACGGGACGACAAACACTGAAGCTTTCTTT; CDR3aa: CASSLHGTTNTEAFF
abundance: -; v_gene: TRBV27; d_gene: -; j_gene: TRBJ2-7; CDR3nt: TGTGCCAGCAGTCCCAATCCGGGTTCAACCTACGAGCAGTACTTC; CDR3aa: CASSPNPGSTYEQYF
abundance: -; v_gene: TRBV10-3; d_gene: TRBD2; j_gene: TRBJ2-2; CDR3nt: TGTGCCATCAGTGAGCCCGAGCGGGGGTCAAACACCGGGGAGCTGTTTTTT; CDR3aa: CAISEPERGSNTGELFF
abundance: -; v_gene: TRBV10-3; d_gene: -; j_gene: TRBJ2-7; CDR3nt: TGTGCAAGCCGACGGGGCTCCTACGAGCAGTACTTC; CDR3aa: CASRRGSYEQYF
abundance: -; v_gene: TRBV19; d_gene: -; j_gene: TRBJ2-7; CDR3nt: TGTGCCAGTAGCCTCGTAGGGGGAACATCCCCTCTCGAGCAGTACTTC; CDR3aa: CASSLVGGTSPLEQYF
abundance: -; v_gene: TRBV2; d_gene: -; j_gene: TRBJ1-5; CDR3nt: TGTGCCACGAGAATAAATAGCAATCAGCCCCAGCATTTT; CDR3aa: CATRINSNQPQHF
abundance: -; v_gene: TRBV7-3; d_gene: -; j_gene: TRBJ1-1; CDR3nt: TGTGCCAGCAGCCCCGGGACAACAAACACTGAAGCTTTCTTT; CDR3aa: CASSPGTTNTEAFF
abundance: -; v_gene: TRBV15; d_gene: TRBD1; j_gene: TRBJ1-6; CDR3nt: TGTGCCACCAGCAGGCTGGGACAGGGAGATTCACCCCTCCACTTT; CDR3aa: CATSRLGQGDSPLHF
abundance: -; v_gene: TRBV9; d_gene: -; j_gene: TRBJ1-1; CDR3nt: TGTGCCAGCAGCGTAGGGGTAGGGGGGACTGAAGCTTTCTTT; CDR3aa: CASSVGVGGTEAFF
abundance: -; v_gene: TRBV11-2; d_gene: TRBD2; j_gene: TRBJ2-3; CDR3nt: TGTGCCAGCAGCTTACGGATAGCGGGGGAAACAGATACGCAGTATTTT; CDR3aa: CASSLRIAGETDTQYF
abundance: -; v_gene: TRBV19; d_gene: -; j_gene: TRBJ1-2; CDR3nt: TGTGCCAGTAGTATGATCGGGGTAGTCGTCTATGGCTACACCTTC; CDR3aa: CASSMIGVVVYGYTF
abundance: -; v_gene: TRBV9; d_gene: -; j_gene: TRBJ1-1; CDR3nt: TGTGCCAGCAGCGTAGATGGAGGAAGGGACACTGAAGCTTTCTTT; CDR3aa: CASSVDGGRDTEAFF
abundance: once; v_gene: TRBV5-5; d_gene: -; j_gene: TRBJ1-1; CDR3nt: TGTGCCAGCAGCTCCTGGGCTGAGGGCACTGAAGCTTTCTTT; CDR3aa: CASSSWAEGTEAFF
abundance: -; v_gene: TRBV5-1; d_gene: -; j_gene: TRBJ2-2; CDR3nt: TGCGCCAGCAGCTTGGAACGGACCGGGGAGCTGTTTTTT; CDR3aa: CASSLERTGELFF
abundance: -; v_gene: TRBV5-4; d_gene: -; j_gene: TRBJ2-2; CDR3nt: TGTGCCAGCAGCTTGTCTCGGGGGACCGGGGAGCTGTTTTTT; CDR3aa: CASSLSRGTGELFF
abundance: -; v_gene: TRBV30; d_gene: -; j_gene: TRBJ2-1; CDR3nt: TGTGCCTGGAGTGTACCCTACAGTTGGACCAATGAGCAGTTCTTC; CDR3aa: CAWSVPYSWTNEQFF
abundance: -; v_gene: TRBV4-3; d_gene: TRBD1; j_gene: TRBJ1-3; CDR3nt: TGCGCCAGCAGCCAAGATACAGGGGAGGGTGACACCATATATTTT; CDR3aa: CASSQDTGEGDTIYF
abundance: -; v_gene: TRBV29-1; d_gene: -; j_gene: TRBJ1-1; CDR3nt: TGCAGCGTTGGGTCCAGGGCGGGCACTGAAGCTTTCTTT; CDR3aa: CSVGSRAGTEAFF
abundance: -; v_gene: TRBV9; d_gene: -; j_gene: TRBJ2-7; CDR3nt: TGTGCCAGCAGCCAAACTTCACGCTTTTCCTACGAGCAGTACTTC; CDR3aa: CASSQTSRFSYEQYF
abundance: -; v_gene: TRBV5-1; d_gene: -; j_gene: TRBJ1-1; CDR3nt: TGCGCCAGCAGCTTGATATCGGACCACACTGAAGCTTTCTTT; CDR3aa: CASSLISDHTEAFF
abundance: -; v_gene: TRBV5-1; d_gene: -; j_gene: TRBJ1-1; CDR3nt: TGCGCCAGCAGCCCCCGGGTGGCGAACACTGAAGCTTTCTTT; CDR3aa: CASSPRVANTEAFF
abundance: once; v_gene: TRBV19; d_gene: -; j_gene: TRBJ1-3; CDR3nt: TGTGCCAGTAGTATTAGCGGAGGACGGACTGCCTCTGGAAACACCATATATTTT; CDR3aa: CASSISGGRTASGNTIYF
abundance: -; v_gene: TRBV9; d_gene: TRBD1; j_gene: TRBJ2-2; CDR3nt: TGTGCCAGCAGCTTGACAGGGAGCGCGAACACCGGGGAGCTGTTTTTT; CDR3aa: CASSLTGSANTGELFF
abundance: few; v_gene: TRBV28; d_gene: -; j_gene: TRBJ1-2; CDR3nt: TGTGCCAGCAGTTTAAACAGCTATGGCTACACCTTC; CDR3aa: CASSLNSYGYTF
abundance: -; v_gene: TRBV11-1; d_gene: TRBD1; j_gene: TRBJ1-1; CDR3nt: TGTGCCAGCAGCTCCTCAGGGGGCAGAACTGAAGCTTTCTTT; CDR3aa: CASSSSGGRTEAFF
abundance: -; v_gene: TRBV6-1; d_gene: TRBD1; j_gene: TRBJ2-7; CDR3nt: TGTGCCAGCAGGGGGACAGTTGGGCCCTACGAGCAGTACTTC; CDR3aa: CASRGTVGPYEQYF
abundance: -; v_gene: TRBV5-1; d_gene: -; j_gene: TRBJ2-7; CDR3nt: TGCGCCAGCAGCATGGGGATCTACGAGCAGTACTTC; CDR3aa: CASSMGIYEQYF
abundance: few; v_gene: TRBV5-1; d_gene: -; j_gene: TRBJ1-6; CDR3nt: TGCGCCAGCTCGTCCGGGACTCTTGGGGTTCCCCTCCACTTT; CDR3aa: CASSSGTLGVPLHF
abundance: -; v_gene: TRBV6-5; d_gene: -; j_gene: TRBJ1-1; CDR3nt: TGTGCCAGCAGCCCGGGACAAGAAGCTTTCTTT; CDR3aa: CASSPGQEAFF
abundance: -; v_gene: TRBV7-2; d_gene: TRBD1; j_gene: TRBJ1-1; CDR3nt: TGTGCCAGCAGCCCCCTCCTGAGGACAGGGGTCACTGAAGCTTTCTTT; CDR3aa: CASSPLLRTGVTEAFF